This TCR beta chain was sequenced in a study of OX40 agonist ivuxolimab in advanced cancers. Study details: The drug used for patients, ivuxolimab, was an agonistic anti-OX40 (CD134) antibody. The study enrolled dose-escalation patients with hepatocellular carcinoma, melanoma, renal cell or head and neck cancer.

As for this clone: The antigen remains undetermined.

The trim removed 7 bases at V and 2 bases at J, leaving 6 bases unmatched. Germline V gives CDR1 SNHLY, CDR2 FYNNEI. This CDR3 has 14 residues. Study-wide results and limits: Expanded clones belonging to CD8+ T cells outnumbered, on average, those of CD4+.

Using immunoSEQ multiplex PCR, the repertoire was profiled, and TCRdb retains in-frame clones only, with some absent. Seen here are tens of thousands of clones, approximately 91% observed once, and the top ten hold 1.5% to 2%. The sequences come from CD4+ or CD8+ T cells sorted from blood, collected in a trial of the OX40 agonist ivuxolimab. The clonotype comes from an adult with an advanced solid tumor such as melanoma, head and neck, liver or kidney cancer. The gene calls are TRBV2 and TRBJ2-7, with 9 nucleotides matching TRBD1. The chain's CDR3 is CASKVGTGTYEQYF. The CDR3 nucleotides read TGTGCCAGCAAGGTCGGGACAGGGACCTACGAGCAGTACTTC.